Listed here are 15 T cell receptor beta chains from one sample, sequenced in a study of cytomegalovirus exposure and HLA in healthy donors. The data were produced by immunoSEQ multiplex PCR, yet TCRdb's version contains in-frame clones alone and is incomplete. The table includes under 110,000 clones, roughly 90% detected once. Sequenced sample: PBMCs. Every receptor here comes from a woman under 30 in good health and CMV-seropositive.

This clone was observed a handful of times. This chain links TRBV11-2 with TRBJ1-6; no reliable D call. In germline, CDR1 is SGHAT, CDR2 FQNNGV. The CDR3 runs to 13 residues. The V end lost 3 bases, the J end lost 7 bases, and 7 bases lay between the germline ends. The CDR3 reads CASSFQANSPLHF. CDR3 nucleotide sequence: TGTGCCAGCAGCTTCCAAGCCAATTCACCCCTCCACTTT.

The V and J genes are TRBV28 and TRBJ1-2; TRBD1 agrees at 9 bases. Germline V gives CDR1 MDHEN, CDR2 SYDVKM. Trimming removed 4 bases from V and 0 bases from J; junction bases left unmatched: 3. This CDR3 comprises 15 residues. The CDR3 DNA is TGTGCCAGCAGTTCCGGGACAGGGTCTAACTATGGCTACACCTTC. Protein product: CASSSGTGSNYGYTF.

V and J are TRBV7-2 and TRBJ2-5; 14 bases agree with TRBD2. Germline V gene lookup returns CDR1 SGHTA and CDR2 FQGNSA. V was clipped by 5 bases and J by 3 bases; unmatched bases: 8. The CDR3 contains 17 residues. CDR3 nucleotides: TGTGCCAGCAGCCCAGCGGGGACTAGCGGGGGAAAAGAGACCCAGTACTTC. Residues: CASSPAGTSGGKETQYF.

The genes are TRBV14 and TRBJ2-7, with 9 bases lining up with TRBD2. V lost 4 bases to trimming and J lost 6 bases; unmatched junction nucleotides: 4. Germline CDR1 reads SGHDN; CDR2 reads FVKESK. This CDR3 contains 13 residues. DNA for the CDR3: TGTGCCAGCAGCCGAGCGGGGGGAGGCGAGCAGTACTTC. Residues: CASSRAGGGEQYF.

The chain carries TRBV4-1 and TRBJ1-5; D is unclear. V was clipped by 2 bases and J by 9 bases, with 14 bases between them. Germline CDR1 is MGHRA and CDR2 is YSYEKL. The length of the CDR3 is 14 residues. The CDR3: CASSQQDGRPPQHF. CDR3 bases: TGCGCCAGCAGCCAACAAGATGGCCGTCCGCCCCAGCATTTT.

The chain links TRBV27 to TRBJ2-2; 7 nucleotides match TRBD2. The CDR3 consists of 17 residues. V shed 7 bases and J 2 bases; nucleotides not matched to a gene: 13. Germline loops: CDR1 MNHEY, CDR2 SMNVEV (reference sequence). This CDR3 is CASTISGLAGNTGELFF. The CDR3, as DNA: TGTGCCAGCACCATCTCTGGTTTAGCGGGTAACACCGGGGAGCTGTTTTTT.

The genes are TRBV10-3 and TRBJ2-1; 11 bases fit TRBD2. The J segment lost 9 bases and the V segment lost 6 bases, leaving 10 bases of the junction unmatched. Germline CDR1 is ENHRY and CDR2 is SYGVKD. The CDR3 sequence is 15 residues long. The CDR3 reads CAISQGLAAPSEQFF. The CDR3 DNA is TGTGCCATCAGCCAGGGACTAGCGGCCCCCAGTGAGCAGTTCTTC.

The CDR3 DNA is TGCAGCATCACTAGCGGGGGGACTAGCACAGATACGCAGTATTTT. It specifies CSITSGGTSTDTQYF. V gene TRBV29-1 combines with J gene TRBJ2-3, with 12 bases identical to TRBD2. Germline V lookup: CDR1 SQVTM, CDR2 ANQGSEA. The V gene end was trimmed by 8 bases and the J gene end by 0 bases; junction bases not matched to a gene: 6. This CDR3 is built from 15 residues.

This clone was detected once. The V call is TRBV5-4, the J call TRBJ2-2, with 10 bases matching TRBD1. J gave up 7 bases and V 4 bases, and 10 bases lay outside the gene matches. In germline, CDR1 is SGHNT, CDR2 YYREEE (reference sequence). The CDR3 is made up of 16 amino acids. As DNA, the CDR3 is TGTGCCAGCAGCCTCGGATCGGGACAGGGGTTCGGGGAGCTGTTTTTT. This gives the protein CASSLGSGQGFGELFF.

The count of this clone is one. The V call is TRBV27, the J call TRBJ2-7; 8 positions match TRBD1. The CDR3 is 15 residues long. The V gene's germline CDR1 is MNHEY and CDR2 SMNVEV (reference sequence). V was clipped by 2 bases and J by 1 base; unmatched bases: 4. CDR3 loop: CASSLTGGRSYEQYF. CDR3 coding DNA: TGTGCCAGCAGTTTAACAGGGGGTCGATCCTACGAGCAGTACTTC.

The CDR3 here is CASSIEVVSQPQHF. CDR3 DNA: TGTGCCAGTAGTATAGAGGTGGTTAGTCAGCCCCAGCATTTT. The chain uses TRBV19 and TRBJ1-5, with D unresolved. Looked up from germline, CDR1 is LNHDA and CDR2 is SQIVND (reference sequence). Trimming removed 0 bases at V and 6 bases at J, with 9 bases between. This CDR3 contains 14 residues. Full variable domain (rest looked up from reference TRBV19 and TRBJ1-5): DGGITQSPKYLFRKEGQNVTLSCEQNLNHDAMYWYRQDPGQGLRLIYYSQIVNDFQKGDIAEGYSVSREKKESFPLTVTSAQKNPTAFYLCASSIEVVSQPQHFGDGTRLSIL.

This sequence joins TRBV15 and TRBJ2-5; D not resolved. The CDR3 covers 13 residues. The V end lost 4 bases, the J end lost 2 bases, and 8 bases lay between the germline ends. Germline V CDR1 and CDR2: LNHNV, YYDKDF (reference sequence). The CDR3 spells CATSTAEQETQYF. The DNA for the CDR3 is TGTGCCACCAGCACGGCGGAACAAGAGACCCAGTACTTC.

The chain is built from TRBV5-1 and TRBJ2-5, with D possibly being TRBD2 (5 bases). CDR3 length: 15 amino acids. Trimming took off 2 bases at V and 3 bases at J, with 14 bases between the two ends. Germline loops: CDR1 SGHRS, CDR2 YFSETQ. Here the CDR3 DNA reads TGCGCCAGCAGCTTTAACGGACTGGAGAAAGAGACCCAGTACTTC. Translating it yields CASSFNGLEKETQYF.

The rearrangement uses TRBV4-1 and TRBJ1-5, with TRBD1 matching over 9 bases. Per the germline V gene, CDR1 is MGHRA and CDR2 is YSYEKL. This CDR3 has 15 residues. Trimming removed 4 bases from V and 4 bases from J; junction bases left unmatched: 5. CDR3 in amino acids: CASSRVGQGNQPQHF. CDR3 DNA sequence: TGCGCCAGCAGCCGGGTCGGACAGGGGAATCAGCCCCAGCATTTT.

The rearrangement joins TRBV4-2 to TRBJ2-3; 8 bases are a match to TRBD2. The junction had 10 bases not matched to a gene; V was cut back by 4 bases and J by 1 base. This CDR3 has 17 amino acids. Per the germline V gene, CDR1 is LGHNA and CDR2 is YNFKEQ. DNA for the CDR3: TGTGCCAGCAGCCCCTTGGGTAGCGGGGACCGCACAGATACGCAGTATTTT. Amino acid sequence: CASSPLGSGDRTDTQYF.